These T cell receptor beta chains were read from a single sample in a study of early T cells in non-severe SARS-CoV-2 infection. TCRdb reanalysed the 5' RACE reads using MiXCR and keeps one entry per CDR3 protein. The sample yields more than 50,000 distinct CDR3 sequences, 5.6% seen once. The sequenced sample consisted of whole blood. The receptors here all came from an adult who was a healthcare worker with PCR-confirmed SARS-CoV-2 infection or an uninfected control (not recorded which). The CDR3 runs from the conserved cysteine through the conserved F or W. The order of the fields is J gene, V gene, D gene, clone size, CDR3 DNA, CDR3 protein. A D gene is named only where the DNA matches it firmly. The size entry is marked missing in some rows and otherwise reads once, few, many or a size class.

>TRBJ2-1|TRBV10-3|-|many
TGTGCCATCAGTTGGGACAATGAGCAGTTCTTC
CAISWDNEQFF
>TRBJ1-1|TRBV24-1|-|few
TGTGCCACCCCTTTTAGGAGGATGAACACTGAAGCTTTCTTT
CATPFRRMNTEAFF
>TRBJ2-7|TRBV19|TRBD1|-
TGTGCCAGTAGTATAAGGAGGACAGGGAACTCCTACGAGCAGTACTTC
CASSIRRTGNSYEQYF
>TRBJ1-1|TRBV12-3/TRBV12-4|-|-
TGTGCCAGCAGCAGCAGACGGACTACTGAAGCTTTCTTT
CASSSRRTTEAFF
>TRBJ2-7|TRBV29-1|TRBD1|many
TGCAGCGTTGAAGATGACAGGGTCGGATACGAGCAGTACTTC
CSVEDDRVGYEQYF
>TRBJ2-7|TRBV6-5|-|many
TGTGCCAGCAGTTATGTGGGGGACTCCTACGAGCAGTACTTC
CASSYVGDSYEQYF
>TRBJ2-3|TRBV29-1|-|many
TGCAGCGGGCGGGACCTAGATACGCAGTATTTT
CSGRDLDTQYF
>TRBJ1-1|TRBV5-6|-|many
TGTGCCAGCAGCTTAGGTATGGTACCGGGACGGAACACTGAAGCTTTCTTT
CASSLGMVPGRNTEAFF
>TRBJ2-1|TRBV14|TRBD2|many
TGTGCCAGCAGCCGCCCAATTATAGCGGGAGCCTACAATGAGCAGTTCTTC
CASSRPIIAGAYNEQFF
>TRBJ2-3|TRBV19|TRBD2|many
TGTGCCAGTAGCCAACTAGCGGGGAGCACAGATACGCAGTATTTT
CASSQLAGSTDTQYF
>TRBJ1-2|TRBV7-9|-|many
TGTGCCAGCAGCTTAGTCTCCAATGGCTACACCTTC
CASSLVSNGYTF
>TRBJ1-2|TRBV2|TRBD1|-
TGTGCCAGCAGCGCGAGGACAGGGAGCCATGGCTACACCTTC
CASSARTGSHGYTF
>TRBJ2-5|TRBV12-3/TRBV12-4|-|few
TGTGCCAGCAGCCCTCCCTTCGAAGAGACCCAGTACTTC
CASSPPFEETQYF
>TRBJ1-1|TRBV20-1|-|-
TGCAGTGCTAGAATCGGGCTGCGCACTGAAGCTTTCTTT
CSARIGLRTEAFF
>TRBJ2-3|TRBV20-1|-|many
TGCAGTGCCCCACCCCTAAGGTTAGCAGATACGCAGTATTTT
CSAPPLRLADTQYF
>TRBJ2-3|TRBV20-1|TRBD2|few
TGCAGTGAGCGGGGACTCACTACAGATACGCAGTATTTT
CSERGLTTDTQYF
>TRBJ2-1|TRBV7-2|-|many
TGTGCCAGCAGCCCCGTAGGCCATATCACCAATGAGCAGTTCTTC
CASSPVGHITNEQFF
>TRBJ2-5|TRBV12-3/TRBV12-4|TRBD2|many
TGTGCCAGCAGCCGATCAGCGGGGCCCTCGGGAGAGACCCAGTACTTC
CASSRSAGPSGETQYF
>TRBJ2-7|TRBV5-1|-|few
TGCGCCAGCAGCCGTTTCGGGCCAAATGAGGGCCCCTACGAGCAGTACTTC
CASSRFGPNEGPYEQYF
>TRBJ2-1|TRBV24-1|-|few
TGTGCCACCAGTGCCGTGGGGAGAGAGCAGTTCTTC
CATSAVGREQFF
>TRBJ2-7|TRBV4-2|-|many
TGTGCCAGCAGTCCTAGAGCTGGGAGTATCCACGAGCAGTACTTC
CASSPRAGSIHEQYF
>TRBJ2-7|TRBV3-1|-|many
TGTGCCAGCAGCCAAGTTCGGACGAGGGCCTGGAACGAGCAGTACTTC
CASSQVRTRAWNEQYF
>TRBJ2-1|TRBV2|-|many
TGTGCCAGCAGTGTTGGATACAATGAGCAGTTCTTC
CASSVGYNEQFF
>TRBJ1-2|TRBV12-3/TRBV12-4|-|many
TGTGCCAGCAGTTTGTCGGCAGGGACGGGCTACACCTTC
CASSLSAGTGYTF
>TRBJ2-7|TRBV12-3/TRBV12-4|TRBD2|few
TGTGCCAGCAGTTTAGGGGTTAGCGGGAGGGGACACGAGCAGTACTTC
CASSLGVSGRGHEQYF
>TRBJ2-7|TRBV3-1|TRBD1|many
TGTGCCAGCAGACGGCGACAGGGGTCATCCTACGAGCAGTACTTC
CASRRRQGSSYEQYF
>TRBJ2-1|TRBV5-6|-|-
TGTGCCAGCGGAGGGTTAAACGACAATGAGCAGTTCTTC
CASGGLNDNEQFF
>TRBJ1-4|TRBV15|-|few
TGTGCCACCAGCAGAAGAGGATTGATGCGAAAACTGTTTTTT
CATSRRGLMRKLFF
>TRBJ2-5|TRBV24-1|TRBD2|-
TGTGCCACCAGCCCTCCCGGGACTACAGAGACCCAGTACTTC
CATSPPGTTETQYF
>TRBJ1-5|TRBV29-1|-|-
TGCAGCGTTGCGAACAGAAATCAGCCCCAGCATTTT
CSVANRNQPQHF
>TRBJ1-5|TRBV7-2|TRBD1|many
TGTGCCAGTAAGGCCGGGACAGGGGGCGCGGGGCCCCAGCATTTT
CASKAGTGGAGPQHF
>TRBJ1-5|TRBV18|-|many
TGTGCCAGCTCACCACAGTATAGCAATCAGCCCCAGCATTTT
CASSPQYSNQPQHF
>TRBJ1-6|TRBV5-4|-|few
TGTGCCAGCAGCTTGAGGTCCCGCGGGTCCCTGGGATCACCCCTCCACTTT
CASSLRSRGSLGSPLHF
>TRBJ2-7|TRBV7-2|-|few
TGTGCCAGCAGCCCGGGGACTTCCGAGCAGTACTTC
CASSPGTSEQYF
>TRBJ1-1|TRBV5-1|-|many
TGCGCCAGCAGCTTGGCCAGTCTGAACACTGAAGCTTTCTTT
CASSLASLNTEAFF
>TRBJ2-1|TRBV7-9|TRBD2|few
TGTGCCAGCAGCCAGTCGACTAGCGGGGCCTACAATGAGCAGTTCTTC
CASSQSTSGAYNEQFF
>TRBJ2-2|TRBV7-2|-|-
TGTGCCAGCAGCTTAGATGGTGTGAGGCCCGGGGAGCTGTTTTTT
CASSLDGVRPGELFF
>TRBJ2-2|TRBV6-1|-|few
TGTGCCAGCAGTGGTCTGAACACCGGGGAGCTGTTTTTT
CASSGLNTGELFF
>TRBJ1-1|TRBV15|-|-
TGTGCCACCAGCAGAGATCGAAGCCGGGAAACTGAAGCTTTCTTT
CATSRDRSRETEAFF
>TRBJ2-5|TRBV7-8|TRBD1|many
TGTGCCAGCAGCCTGGACAGGGGAGAGACCCAGTACTTC
CASSLDRGETQYF
>TRBJ2-7|TRBV3-1|TRBD1|many
TGTGCCAGCAGCCAAATGACAGGGTTCAAGTACTTC
CASSQMTGFKYF
>TRBJ2-7|TRBV5-1|-|many
TGCGCCAGCAGCTTGGCCGGACTTCCCTTTGATTACGAGCAGTACTTC
CASSLAGLPFDYEQYF
>TRBJ1-1|TRBV20-1|-|-
TGCAGTGCTCTTAACACTGAAGCTTTCTTT
CSALNTEAFF
>TRBJ1-1|TRBV9|-|many
TGTGCCAGCAGCCTACAGGAATGGACTGAAGCTTTCTTT
CASSLQEWTEAFF
>TRBJ1-2|TRBV7-9|-|many
TGTGCCAGCGGGGCGGGTAACTATGGCTACACCTTC
CASGAGNYGYTF
>TRBJ2-6|TRBV6-2/TRBV6-3|TRBD1|few
TGTGCCAGCAAAGACAGGGTCTCTGGGGCCAACGTCCTGACTTTC
CASKDRVSGANVLTF
>TRBJ2-5|TRBV5-5|-|many
TGTGCCAGCAGCTTGGCCCCGTCAGACCAAGAGACCCAGTACTTC
CASSLAPSDQETQYF
>TRBJ2-3|TRBV28|TRBD2|many
TGTGCCAGCAGTCCAGCGGGGGCCCGAAGGGATACGCAGTATTTT
CASSPAGARRDTQYF
>TRBJ1-6|TRBV6-1|-|-
TGTGCCAGCAGTGAACTCTCACCCCTCCACTTT
CASSELSPLHF
>TRBJ2-7|TRBV5-1|TRBD2|many
TGCGCCAGCAGTAACGCGGGAGGGGTAAGATCCTACGAGCAGTACTTC
CASSNAGGVRSYEQYF
>TRBJ2-7|TRBV10-3|TRBD1|-
TGTGCCTCAAGGGACAGGGTCTCCTACGAGCAGTACTTC
CASRDRVSYEQYF
>TRBJ2-5|TRBV11-2|TRBD2|many
TGTGCCAGCAGCAGGCCGGGACTAGCGGATAGGGAAGGGACCCAGTACTTC
CASSRPGLADREGTQYF
>TRBJ2-2|TRBV5-1|-|few
TGCGCCAGCAGCTTAAAGACAGAAACCTACCGGGAGCTGTTTTTT
CASSLKTETYRELFF
>TRBJ2-1|TRBV4-1|TRBD2|few
TGCGCCAGCAGCCAAGACGGACTAGCGGGGTACAATGAGCAGTTCTTC
CASSQDGLAGYNEQFF
>TRBJ2-1|TRBV5-1|TRBD2|many
TGCGCCAGCAGCTTAAGACTAGCGGATTACAATGAGCAGTTCTTC
CASSLRLADYNEQFF
>TRBJ2-1|TRBV7-2|TRBD2|many
TGTGCCAGCTCCCCAAGTGCGGGAGGGGGGTTCAATGAGCAGTTCTTC
CASSPSAGGGFNEQFF
>TRBJ1-1|TRBV6-5|TRBD1|many
TGTGCCAGCACTCGGGACAGGGGCACTGAAGCTTTCTTT
CASTRDRGTEAFF
>TRBJ1-5|TRBV6-1|-|few
TGTGCCAGCAGCTCAAATCGCAATCAGCCCCAGCATTTT
CASSSNRNQPQHF
>TRBJ1-2|TRBV18|-|-
TGTGCCAGCTCACCAGGATCGGGGACGGGCTATGGCTACACCTTC
CASSPGSGTGYGYTF